Below are 20 T cell receptor beta chains sequenced from a single sample in a study of shared clonotypes between healthy human individuals. The method was immunoSEQ multiplex PCR; TCRdb's version includes in-frame clones alone and lacks a portion of them. The table includes some 790,000 clones, approximately 77% detected once. The sequenced sample consisted of memory CD4+ T cells sorted from blood. The subset was: CD45RA-negative fraction. These receptors were obtained from a woman aged 30 to 39 in good health.

This clone occurred many times. The DNA of the CDR3 is TGTGCCAGCAGCTTAGCCCGGGGGGGAAGCGGGCCCAGGAAGCAGTACTTC. This translates into CASSLARGGSGPRKQYF. The chain couples TRBV7-9 to TRBJ2-7; 8 nucleotides agree with TRBD2. This CDR3 is built from 17 residues. Trimming took 0 bases from V and 8 from J; bases not matched to a gene: 15. Germline CDR1 and CDR2: SEHNR and FQNEAQ (reference sequence).

Here the CDR3 DNA reads TGTGCCAGCAGTTTGGGACAGGGGGTCTATGGCTACACCTTC. This codes for CASSLGQGVYGYTF. The V call is TRBV27, the J call TRBJ1-2; 11 nucleotides match TRBD1. Germline V gene data show CDR1 as MNHEY and CDR2 as SMNVEV (reference sequence). This CDR3 region has 14 residues. With 3 bases clipped from V and 4 bases from J, the junction kept 1 base outside the gene matches.

The chain links TRBV7-2 to TRBJ1-1, with a tentative D call TRBD1 (5 bases). Germline V lookup: CDR1 SGHTA, CDR2 FQGNSA. V was trimmed by 0 bases and J by 3 bases, leaving 8 bases between them. CDR3 size: 14 residues. CDR3 region: CASSLARGHTEAFF. DNA for the CDR3: TGTGCCAGCAGCTTAGCGAGGGGTCACACTGAAGCTTTCTTT.

The chain couples TRBV18 to TRBJ2-7; D assignment may be TRBD1 or TRBD2 (5 bases each). The CDR3 extends over 16 amino acids. Germline V gives CDR1 KGHSH, CDR2 LQKENI. V was cut by 3 bases and J by 0 bases, with 15 bases left in between. The CDR3: CASSPSGTVSSYEQYF. The CDR3, as DNA: TGTGCCAGCTCACCTTCCGGGACGGTGAGCTCCTACGAGCAGTACTTC.

The V and J genes are TRBV18 and TRBJ1-1; TRBD1 aligns across 10 bases. Losses at the gene ends were 4 bases for V and 4 bases for J; bases not matched to a gene: 9. The CDR3 spans 16 residues. CDR1 is KGHSH and CDR2 is LQKENI in the germline V gene. The CDR3 spells CASSQVGTGVVTEAFF. The CDR3 coding sequence is TGTGCCAGCTCACAGGTGGGGACAGGGGTAGTCACTGAAGCTTTCTTT.

V gene TRBV6-1 combines with J gene TRBJ2-5; D gene unclear. The CDR3 length is 17 residues. V was pared by 3 bases and J by 5 bases, with 22 bases between. Germline V lookup: CDR1 MNHNS, CDR2 SASEGT. CDR3 sequence (DNA): TGTGCCAGCAGTGATACCACCCGGACCCTGGCTAGGGAGACCCAGTACTTC. The encoded protein is CASSDTTRTLARETQYF.

The rearrangement links TRBV5-1 to TRBJ2-5; D may correspond to TRBD1 or TRBD2 (5 bases each). V was pared by 6 bases and J by 1 base, with 16 bases between. The CDR3 has 15 amino acids. From germline, CDR1 is SGHRS and CDR2 YFSETQ. The CDR3 region has the DNA TGCGCCAGCACCTACGGGACCGAGCCCCAAGAGACCCAGTACTTC. This translates into CASTYGTEPQETQYF.

The chain couples TRBV9 to TRBJ1-1; 7 nucleotides agree with TRBD1. The CDR3 is 15 residues long. In germline, CDR1 is SGDLS, CDR2 YYNGEE. With 3 bases clipped from V and 2 bases from J, the junction kept 7 bases outside the gene matches. CDR3 protein: CASSGRDRPNTEAFF. DNA for the CDR3: TGTGCCAGCAGCGGACGGGACAGACCTAACACTGAAGCTTTCTTT.

This chain uses TRBV27 with TRBJ2-1; D may be TRBD2 (5 bases). The V gene lost 8 bases and the J gene lost 2 bases, with 16 bases spanning the gap. The germline V gene encodes CDR1 MNHEY and CDR2 SMNVEV (reference sequence). CDR3 size: 15 residues. The CDR3 region is CASGRRALAYNEQFF. The DNA of the CDR3 is TGTGCCAGCGGGCGGCGGGCCCTGGCCTACAATGAGCAGTTCTTC.

The rearrangement uses TRBV28 and TRBJ1-5; tentative D call: TRBD1 (6 bases). CDR1 is MDHEN, CDR2 SYDVKM, per germline. V lost 5 bases and J lost 1, with 9 bases in between. The CDR3 spans 14 residues. The CDR3, as DNA: TGTGCCAGCAGTCCCGGGACAAGCAATCAGCCCCAGCATTTT. Its protein product is CASSPGTSNQPQHF. The full variable domain, completed using reference TRBV28 and TRBJ1-5, is DVKVTQSSRYLVKRTGEKVFLECVQDMDHENMFWYRQDPGLGLRLIYFSYDVKMKEKGDIPEGYSVSREKKERFSLILESASTNQTSMYLCASSPGTSNQPQHFGDGTRLSIL.

This sequence joins TRBV27 and TRBJ2-1; possibly TRBD1 for D (5 bases). The CDR3 loop spans 13 amino acids. V shed 4 bases and J shed 8 bases, with 12 bases lying between them. Germline assignment: CDR1 MNHEY and CDR2 SMNVEV (reference sequence). The CDR3 region is CASSYQGPYEQFF. As DNA, the CDR3 is TGTGCCAGCAGTTACCAGGGTCCGTATGAGCAGTTCTTC.

The J gene is TRBJ1-1, the V gene TRBV7-8; possibly TRBD1 for D (5 bases). The CDR3 runs 15 residues. Deletions cut 5 bases from V and 1 base from J, with 14 bases between. The germline V gene encodes CDR1 SGHVS and CDR2 FQNEAQ. CDR3 nucleotide sequence: TGTGCCAGCAGCCAACAGGTTCGAGGGAACACTGAAGCTTTCTTT. Its translation: CASSQQVRGNTEAFF.

The count of this clone is one. The chain's CDR3 is CSARLGGSYEQYF. CDR3 in DNA: TGCAGCGCAAGACTAGGAGGCTCCTACGAGCAGTACTTC. The J gene is TRBJ2-5, the V gene TRBV29-1; tentative D call: TRBD2 (6 bases). The J call may be wrong; the DNA end is better matched by TRBJ2-7. CDR1 SQVTM and CDR2 ANQGSEA come from the germline V gene. The CDR3 covers 13 residues.

The V call is TRBV28, the J call TRBJ1-2, with TRBD1 matching over 7 bases. The germline V gene encodes CDR1 MDHEN and CDR2 SYDVKM. This CDR3 has 15 amino acids. Losses at the gene ends were 3 bases for V and 8 bases for J; bases not matched to a gene: 12. The CDR3 DNA reads as TGTGCCAGCAGTTTCTTAATCCCCGACAGGGTGGGCTACACCTTC. Protein product: CASSFLIPDRVGYTF.

This clone was seen only a few times. The CDR3 protein is CASSLDRANQPQHF. Written as DNA, the CDR3 is TGTGCCAGCAGCTTGGACAGAGCAAATCAGCCCCAGCATTTT. The chain carries TRBV7-9 and TRBJ1-5; D is possibly TRBD1 (6 bases). The CDR3 has 14 amino acids. Germline V gene sequence: CDR1 SEHNR, CDR2 FQNEAQ (reference sequence). V dropped 3 bases and J dropped 4 bases, with 10 bases sitting between them.

This clone showed up just a few times. CDR3: CASSLGQESQPQHF. The CDR3 nucleotides read TGTGCCAGCAGCCTGGGACAGGAAAGCCAGCCCCAGCATTTT. This chain joins TRBV28 and TRBJ1-5; 8 bases align to TRBD1. With V trimmed by 6 bases and J by 7 bases, 8 bases remained unmatched. The CDR3 loop spans 14 amino acids. CDR1 is MDHEN and CDR2 is SYDVKM in the germline V gene.

CDR3 loop: CASSLEGLGEKLFF. CDR3 nucleotide sequence: TGCGCCAGCAGCTTAGAAGGGCTCGGTGAAAAACTGTTTTTT. The genes are TRBV5-1 and TRBJ1-4; D gene ambiguous. V was shortened by 2 bases and J by 7 bases, with 12 bases between the two germline ends. CDR1 is SGHRS, CDR2 YFSETQ, per germline. The CDR3 spans 14 residues. Variable domain in full (rest from reference TRBV5-1 and TRBJ1-4): KAGVTQTPRYLIKTRGQQVTLSCSPISGHRSVSWYQQTPGQGLQFLFEYFSETQRNKGNFPGRFSGRQFSNSRSEMNVSTLELGDSALYLCASSLEGLGEKLFFGSGTQLSVL.

The chain is built from TRBV28 and TRBJ1-2; D not certain. The germline V and J ends were trimmed by 7 bases and 2 bases, with 11 bases remaining between them. The germline CDR1 and CDR2 sequences are MDHEN and SYDVKM. CDR3 length: 13 residues. This CDR3 is CASKGSENYGYTF. CDR3 DNA sequence: TGTGCCAGCAAAGGTTCGGAAAACTATGGCTACACCTTC.

The genes are TRBV7-3 and TRBJ2-5, with TRBD2 matching 7 bases. V shed 1 base, J shed 0 bases, and the junction held 5 bases outside the gene matches. This CDR3 comprises 16 residues. CDR1 and CDR2 from the germline V gene are SGHTA and FQGTGA. CDR3 DNA sequence: TGTGCCAGCAGCTTAATGGGAGGGGATAACCAAGAGACCCAGTACTTC. Translation: CASSLMGGDNQETQYF.

The chain uses TRBV20-1 and TRBJ2-2; D unclear. The length of the CDR3 is 11 residues. V lost 3 bases, J lost 7 bases, and 6 bases lay in between. Germline V CDR1 and CDR2: DFQATT, SNEGSKA (reference sequence). CDR3 sequence reads: CSARMVGELFF. In DNA form, the CDR3 reads TGCAGTGCTAGGATGGTCGGGGAGCTGTTTTTT.